A single sample is the source of the 23 T cell receptor beta chains below, sequenced in a study of blood T cell repertoires in COVID-19. Generated by immunoSEQ multiplex PCR, the TCRdb table keeps only in-frame clones and is missing some. The sample lists roughly 20,000 clones, about 87% occurring once. The material sequenced was peripheral blood. The receptors come from a human donor in a cohort sampled during active COVID-19.

The V gene is TRBV4-2, the J gene TRBJ2-7; TRBD2 matches at 11 bases. CDR1 and CDR2 from the germline V gene are LGHNA and YNFKEQ. The CDR3 is 15 amino acids. With V trimmed by 0 bases and J by 3 bases, 1 base remained unmatched. The CDR3 loop reads CASSQETSGSYEQYF. CDR3 sequence (DNA): TGTGCCAGCAGCCAAGAAACTAGCGGGAGCTACGAGCAGTACTTC.

For the CDR3, the DNA is TGTGCCAGTAACACCCCGGGACAGGGGACTAACTATGGCTACACCTTC. Translation: CASNTPGQGTNYGYTF. This chain uses TRBV19 with TRBJ1-2; 10 nucleotides align to TRBD1. CDR3 size: 16 residues. CDR1 is LNHDA, CDR2 SQIVND, per germline (reference sequence). V shed 7 bases and J 0 bases; nucleotides not matched to a gene: 8.

The chain is built from TRBV12-3 or TRBV12-4 and TRBJ2-3, with TRBD2 identical over 8 bases. The CDR3 is made up of 13 amino acids. Unmatched junction bases numbered 8, after V lost 10 bases and J lost 5 bases. The CDR3 nucleotides read TGTGCCACCACGGGAGGGTTAGGAGATACGCAGTATTTT. It is translated as CATTGGLGDTQYF.

The chain carries TRBV19 and TRBJ2-1; D might be TRBD2 (6 bases). The germline V gene has CDR1 LNHDA and CDR2 SQIVND (reference sequence). Trimming pared 0 bases from V and 2 bases from J, leaving 11 bases between. This CDR3 is built from 16 residues. This chain's CDR3 is CASSIEAGYPYNEQFF. The CDR3 DNA sequence: TGTGCCAGTAGTATAGAGGCGGGGTACCCCTACAATGAGCAGTTCTTC.

The chain carries TRBV9 and TRBJ1-5, with TRBD1 identical over 8 bases. With V trimmed by 0 bases and J by 4 bases, 3 bases remained unmatched. Germline loops: CDR1 SGDLS, CDR2 YYNGEE. The CDR3 contains 15 residues. The CDR3, as DNA: TGTGCCAGCAGCGTAGGGACAGGGCCTAATCAGCCCCAGCATTTT. Translated: CASSVGTGPNQPQHF.

V is TRBV25-1 and J is TRBJ2-7, with D possibly being TRBD1 (6 bases). The germline gives CDR1 MGHDK, CDR2 SYGVNS. Trimming took off 6 bases at V and 2 bases at J, with 23 bases between the two ends. This CDR3 has 17 amino acids. This chain's CDR3 is CASSPRPDRFFTYEQYF. In DNA, the CDR3 is TGTGCCAGCAGCCCCCGCCCCGACAGGTTCTTTACCTACGAGCAGTACTTC.

The chain employs TRBV10-3 and TRBJ2-7; TRBD1 matches 9 bases. The CDR3 is 15 amino acids. The J segment lost 2 bases and the V segment lost 3 bases, leaving 5 bases of the junction unmatched. In germline, CDR1 is ENHRY, CDR2 SYGVKD. This CDR3 reads CAISEGTGLPYEQYF. In DNA, the CDR3 is TGTGCCATCAGTGAAGGGACAGGGCTACCCTACGAGCAGTACTTC.

This rearrangement joins TRBV28 to TRBJ2-7, with TRBD1 matching 8 bases. The CDR3 has 13 residues. Germline assignment: CDR1 MDHEN and CDR2 SYDVKM. Trimming removed 10 bases from V and 3 bases from J; junction bases left unmatched: 8. Here the CDR3 reads CATYQGAGYEQYF. In DNA, the CDR3 is TGTGCCACCTATCAGGGGGCTGGCTACGAGCAGTACTTC.

The rearrangement joins TRBV25-1 to TRBJ1-6; no definite D call. Germline CDR1 reads MGHDK; CDR2 reads SYGVNS. The CDR3 sequence is 13 residues long. V was shortened by 3 bases and J by 9 bases, with 9 bases between the two germline ends. CDR3 protein: CASSDWQASPLHF. DNA for the CDR3: TGTGCCAGCAGTGATTGGCAGGCTTCACCCCTCCACTTT.

This clone was seen once. V and J are TRBV28 and TRBJ1-2; 7 bases map to TRBD1. Germline assignment: CDR1 MDHEN and CDR2 SYDVKM. The CDR3 totals 16 residues. The junction had 15 bases not matched to a gene; V was cut back by 4 bases and J by 7 bases. CDR3 DNA: TGTGCCAGCAGTTCCTTTACAGGGGCCGAGGATGGTGGCTACACCTTC. Protein product: CASSSFTGAEDGGYTF.

The count of this clone is one. This chain joins TRBV11-2 and TRBJ1-1, with a weak D call TRBD1 (5 bases). Trimming pared 4 bases from V and 3 bases from J, leaving 9 bases between. The CDR3 is 13 amino acids. From germline, CDR1 is SGHAT and CDR2 FQNNGV. The CDR3 bases are TGTGCCAGCAGCTCCCCGGGGGACACTGAAGCTTTCTTT. It encodes CASSSPGDTEAFF.

This clone was seen a few times. J is TRBJ2-7 and V is TRBV2; the D gene is possibly TRBD2 (6 bases). Germline V gene data show CDR1 as SNHLY and CDR2 as FYNNEI. Trimming pared 2 bases from V and 6 bases from J, leaving 20 bases between. There are 16 residues in the CDR3. The chain's CDR3 is CASSESTSWEMVEQYF. The CDR3 region has the DNA TGTGCCAGCAGTGAATCAACTAGCTGGGAGATGGTCGAGCAGTACTTC.

The chain links TRBV4-2 to TRBJ2-3, with 7 bases matching TRBD2. The germline V gene has CDR1 LGHNA and CDR2 YNFKEQ. V trimming: 0 bases; J trimming: 5 bases; junction bases outside the gene matches: 8. The CDR3 spans 16 residues. The CDR3 protein is CASSQDLAGARDTQYF. The CDR3 nucleotides are TGTGCCAGCAGCCAAGATCTTGCGGGAGCCCGAGATACGCAGTATTTT.

The chain uses TRBV7-3 and TRBJ2-3; maybe TRBD2 (5 bases). Trimming stripped 5 bases from V and 1 base from J, with 10 bases between. Per the germline V gene, CDR1 is SGHTA and CDR2 is FQGTGA. The CDR3 sequence is 14 residues long. CDR3 sequence (DNA): TGTGCCAGCAGCCCCGCGGGTGGCACAGATACGCAGTATTTT. It codes for CASSPAGGTDTQYF.

The V gene is TRBV10-3, the J gene TRBJ2-7; possible D gene TRBD2, 5 bases. V lost 8 bases to trimming and J lost 1 base, with 9 bases between them. Germline V gene data show CDR1 as ENHRY and CDR2 as SYGVKD. The CDR3 is 12 amino acids. The CDR3 loop is CAIGGNSYEQYF. The CDR3 DNA reads as TGTGCCATCGGAGGAAATTCCTACGAGCAGTACTTC.

The V call is TRBV28, the J call TRBJ1-1; the D gene is possibly TRBD1 (5 bases). The germline V and J ends were trimmed by 3 bases and 6 bases, with 5 bases remaining between them. Germline V CDR1 and CDR2: MDHEN, SYDVKM. This CDR3 has 11 amino acids. This CDR3 reads CASSLTAEAFF. CDR3 coding DNA: TGTGCCAGCAGTTTGACAGCTGAAGCTTTCTTT. Together with reference TRBV28 and TRBJ1-1, the CDR3 gives the full variable domain: DVKVTQSSRYLVKRTGEKVFLECVQDMDHENMFWYRQDPGLGLRLIYFSYDVKMKEKGDIPEGYSVSREKKERFSLILESASTNQTSMYLCASSLTAEAFFGQGTRLTVV.

This chain links TRBV5-1 with TRBJ1-2; tentative D call: TRBD1 (6 bases). Germline CDR1 reads SGHRS; CDR2 reads YFSETQ. Trimming left V 4 bases short and J 5 bases short, with 18 bases between. There are 15 residues in the CDR3. CDR3 DNA: TGCGCCAGCAGCCTGGACAGTGCCCCAGGGTATGGCTACACCTTC. Its protein is CASSLDSAPGYGYTF. The full variable domain, completed using reference TRBV5-1 and TRBJ1-2, is KAGVTQTPRYLIKTRGQQVTLSCSPISGHRSVSWYQQTPGQGLQFLFEYFSETQRNKGNFPGRFSGRQFSNSRSEMNVSTLELGDSALYLCASSLDSAPGYGYTFGSGTRLTVV.

This chain connects TRBV5-1 to TRBJ2-3; possibly TRBD2 for D (6 bases). CDR1 is SGHRS, CDR2 YFSETQ, per germline. CDR3 size: 15 residues. The ends were cut back, 4 bases at V and 4 bases at J, with 16 bases in the middle. The CDR3 DNA reads as TGCGCCAGCAGCCGGGAGACATTTTTAGCAGATACGCAGTATTTT. Translated: CASSRETFLADTQYF.

This chain joins TRBV11-2 and TRBJ1-1; no clear D gene. The CDR3 loop spans 14 amino acids. V dropped 2 bases and J dropped 1 base, with 8 bases sitting between them. Germline-derived CDR1 and CDR2 are SGHAT and FQNNGV. CDR3 sequence (DNA): TGTGCCAGCAGCTTACTGGGCTCGAACACTGAAGCTTTCTTT. This codes for CASSLLGSNTEAFF. The complete variable domain, with remaining parts taken from reference TRBV11-2 and TRBJ1-1, reads EAGVAQSPRYKIIEKRQSVAFWCNPISGHATLYWYQQILGQGPKLLIQFQNNGVVDDSQLPKDRFSAERLKGVDSTLKIQPAKLEDSAVYLCASSLLGSNTEAFFGQGTRLTVV.

V is TRBV5-1 and J is TRBJ2-7; a possible D gene is TRBD2 (6 bases). CDR1 and CDR2 (germline): SGHRS, YFSETQ. V lost 0 bases to trimming and J lost 3 bases, with 13 bases between them. The CDR3 is 15 amino acids. The CDR3 DNA is TGCGCCAGCAGCTTGGATGGGACTCTGATCTACGAGCAGTACTTC. Its protein is CASSLDGTLIYEQYF.

The V gene is TRBV14, the J gene TRBJ1-2; 10 bases fit TRBD1. The CDR3 is made up of 15 amino acids. With V trimmed by 1 base and J by 4 bases, 3 bases remained unmatched. Germline V CDR1 and CDR2: SGHDN, FVKESK. The CDR3 is CASSQVGTGAYGYTF. The CDR3 region has the DNA TGTGCCAGCAGCCAAGTGGGGACAGGGGCCTATGGCTACACCTTC.

The rearrangement joins TRBV28 to TRBJ1-4, with D uncertain. Germline CDR1 MDHEN, CDR2 SYDVKM. V gave up 5 bases and J gave up 13 bases, with 17 bases separating them. The CDR3 is 13 residues long. As DNA, the CDR3 is TGTGCCAGCAGTCAGTCCCCTCGGGGTAGACTGTTTTTT. Protein: CASSQSPRGRLFF.

The chain couples TRBV19 to TRBJ1-2; 7 bases match TRBD1. Germline V gene lookup returns CDR1 LNHDA and CDR2 SQIVND (reference sequence). With V trimmed by 1 base and J by 4 bases, 3 bases remained unmatched. The CDR3 is made up of 14 amino acids. The CDR3 nucleotides are TGTGCCAGTAGTATAGGGACAGGTCTCTATGGCTACACCTTC. Protein product: CASSIGTGLYGYTF.